These 10 T cell receptor beta chains share one sample of origin, sequenced in a study of beta chain features in type 1 diabetes. Reverse transcribing all isolated RNA meant expressed TCRB transcripts were sequenced. The assay was immunoSEQ multiplex PCR, and TCRdb's table has in-frame clones only and misses some. The table has hundreds of thousands of clones, roughly 12% seen once. Sequencing was done on a sample of naive CD4+ T cells from blood. The receptor set was obtained from a young man in good health.

This chain uses TRBV6-5 with TRBJ2-4; TRBD2 might be the D (6 bases). Deletions cut 0 bases from V and 7 bases from J, with 13 bases between. Germline V gene sequence: CDR1 MNHEY, CDR2 SVGAGI. CDR3 length: 15 residues. CDR3 protein: CASSYSGRGTNIQYF. In nucleotides, the CDR3 is TGTGCCAGCAGTTACTCTGGTCGAGGGACTAACATTCAGTACTTC.

The rearrangement joins TRBV4-3 to TRBJ1-2, with TRBD1 as a possible D gene (5 bases). V was trimmed by 0 bases and J by 8 bases, leaving 13 bases between them. This CDR3 spans 14 amino acids. Germline assignment: CDR1 LGHNA and CDR2 YSLEER. The CDR3 protein is CASSQEGGGRGYTF. In DNA, the CDR3 is TGCGCCAGCAGCCAAGAAGGCGGGGGTCGGGGCTACACCTTC.

The J gene is TRBJ1-1, the V gene TRBV2, with no clear D. Germline CDR1 and CDR2: SNHLY and FYNNEI. The V end was cut by 4 bases, the J end by 6 bases, with 15 bases between. The CDR3 runs 14 residues. The CDR3, as DNA: TGTGCCAGCAGTGGGTGGAGGGTCAACCCTGAAGCTTTCTTT. This encodes CASSGWRVNPEAFF.

This clone came up many times. The chain uses TRBV30 and TRBJ2-1, with TRBD1 matching over 7 bases. CDR1 GTSNPN and CDR2 SVGIG come from the germline V gene (reference sequence). After removal of 2 bases from V and 9 bases from J, the junction contained 7 bases not matched to a gene. There are 13 residues in the CDR3. The CDR3 DNA follows: TGTGCCTGGAGTACACAGGGGTTAGGTGAGCAGTTCTTC. Translating gives CAWSTQGLGEQFF.

V and J are TRBV11-2 and TRBJ1-1, with D hard to call. The germline gives CDR1 SGHAT, CDR2 FQNNGV. V lost 1 base and J lost 0, with 9 bases in between. The CDR3 covers 15 residues. The CDR3 sequence: CASSLVFGVNTEAFF. The CDR3 bases are TGTGCCAGCAGCTTAGTATTCGGGGTGAACACTGAAGCTTTCTTT.

This rearrangement joins TRBV7-2 to TRBJ2-3; TRBD2 agrees at 16 bases. Per germline, CDR1 SGHTA and CDR2 FQGNSA. The length of the CDR3 is 17 residues. V shed 0 bases and J 9 bases; nucleotides not matched to a gene: 6. CDR3 sequence: CASSLATGTSGGATQYF. CDR3 in DNA: TGTGCCAGCAGCTTAGCTACCGGGACTAGCGGGGGGGCGACGCAGTATTTT.

V is TRBV4-3 and J is TRBJ1-2; TRBD1 is a possible D gene (6 bases). This CDR3 comprises 16 residues. V was pared by 0 bases and J by 7 bases, with 18 bases between. Germline values: CDR1 LGHNA, CDR2 YSLEER. The CDR3 region is CASSQEILQGSFGYTF. CDR3 DNA sequence: TGCGCCAGCAGCCAAGAGATTCTCCAGGGGAGTTTTGGCTACACCTTC.

The chain combines TRBV4-2 with TRBJ1-5; 8 nucleotides line up with TRBD1. The junction had 3 bases not matched to a gene; V was cut back by 2 bases and J by 3 bases. The CDR3 sequence is 15 residues long. Germline-derived CDR1 and CDR2 are LGHNA and YNFKEQ. Here the CDR3 reads CASSQQGANNQPQHF. Here the CDR3 DNA reads TGTGCCAGCAGCCAACAGGGGGCTAACAATCAGCCCCAGCATTTT.

V gene TRBV5-4 combines with J gene TRBJ2-7; 7 bases fit TRBD1. CDR1 and CDR2 (germline): SGHNT, YYREEE (reference sequence). This CDR3 contains 14 residues. Trimming cost V 4 bases and J 2 bases; bases outside gene matches: 6. CDR3 in amino acids: CASSDNGQAYEQYF. CDR3 bases: TGTGCCAGCAGCGATAATGGACAGGCCTACGAGCAGTACTTC.

This clone was seen more than once but under ten times. This chain uses TRBV9 with TRBJ2-7, with TRBD1 matching 7 bases. Trimming at V came to 6 bases and at J to 3 bases, leaving 9 bases not matched to a gene. Germline-derived CDR1 and CDR2 are SGDLS and YYNGEE. This CDR3 is 14 amino acids long. CDR3 coding DNA: TGTGCCAGCACCCCGGGACAGAGCCTCTACGAGCAGTACTTC. The encoded protein is CASTPGQSLYEQYF.